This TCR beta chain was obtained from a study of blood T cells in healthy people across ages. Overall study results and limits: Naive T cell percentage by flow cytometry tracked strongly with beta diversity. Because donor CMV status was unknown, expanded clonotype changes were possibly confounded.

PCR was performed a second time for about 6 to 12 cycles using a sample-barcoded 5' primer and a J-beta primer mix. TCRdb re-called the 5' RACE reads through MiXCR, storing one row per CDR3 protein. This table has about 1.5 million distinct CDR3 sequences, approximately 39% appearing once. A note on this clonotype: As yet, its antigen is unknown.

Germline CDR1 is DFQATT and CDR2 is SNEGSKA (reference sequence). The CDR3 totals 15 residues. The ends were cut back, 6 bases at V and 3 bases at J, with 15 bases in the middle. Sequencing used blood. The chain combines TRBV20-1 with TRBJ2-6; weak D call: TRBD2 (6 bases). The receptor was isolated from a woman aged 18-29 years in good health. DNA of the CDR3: TGCAGTGCGTCAGCGGGCACTCTTGGGGCCAACGTCCTGACTTTC. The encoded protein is CSASAGTLGANVLTF.